What follows is one T cell receptor (beta chain) and its context. Random-hexamer reverse transcription was applied to about 0.45 to 1 ug RNA. TCRdb reanalysed the immunoSEQ multiplex PCR reads using MiXCR and keeps one entry per CDR3 protein. Here the sample spans around 79,000 distinct CDR3 sequences, approximately 94% being singletons. These data originate in a study of CD8 T cells in Susac syndrome. Trimming took off 6 bases at V and 4 bases at J, with 15 bases between the two ends. The germline V gene encodes CDR1 MDHEN and CDR2 SYDVKM. The CDR3 extends over 14 amino acids. The clonotype was recovered from a human donor with multiple sclerosis. The sample consisted of CD8+ T cells from PBMCs. V usage is TRBV28 and J usage is TRBJ1-2; D may be TRBD1 (5 bases). CDR3 DNA: TGTGCCAGCAGCCCTCCCCTGGGGGGCTATGGCTACACCTTC. Translated, it gives CASSPPLGGYGYTF.